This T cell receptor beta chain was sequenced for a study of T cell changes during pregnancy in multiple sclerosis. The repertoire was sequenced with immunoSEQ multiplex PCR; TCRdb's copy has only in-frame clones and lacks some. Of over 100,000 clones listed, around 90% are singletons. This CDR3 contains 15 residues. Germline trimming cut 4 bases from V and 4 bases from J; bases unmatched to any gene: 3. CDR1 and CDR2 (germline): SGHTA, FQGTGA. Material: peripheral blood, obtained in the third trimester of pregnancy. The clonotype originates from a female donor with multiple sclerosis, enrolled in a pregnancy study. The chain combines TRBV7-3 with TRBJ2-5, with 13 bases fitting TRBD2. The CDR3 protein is CASSSGTSGVETQYF. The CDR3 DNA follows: TGTGCCAGCAGCTCGGGGACTAGCGGGGTAGAGACCCAGTACTTC.